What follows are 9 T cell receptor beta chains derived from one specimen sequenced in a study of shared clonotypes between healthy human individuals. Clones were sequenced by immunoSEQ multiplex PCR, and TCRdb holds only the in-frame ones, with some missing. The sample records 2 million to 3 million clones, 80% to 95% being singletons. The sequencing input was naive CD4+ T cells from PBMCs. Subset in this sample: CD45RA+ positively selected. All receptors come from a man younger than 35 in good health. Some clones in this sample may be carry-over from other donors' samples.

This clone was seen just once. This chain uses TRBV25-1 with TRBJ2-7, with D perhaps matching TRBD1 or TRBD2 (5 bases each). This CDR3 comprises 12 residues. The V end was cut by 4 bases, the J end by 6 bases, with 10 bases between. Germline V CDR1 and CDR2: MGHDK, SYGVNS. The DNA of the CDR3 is TGTGCCAGCAGTGTACGAGGGACCGAGCAGTACTTC. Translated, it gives CASSVRGTEQYF.

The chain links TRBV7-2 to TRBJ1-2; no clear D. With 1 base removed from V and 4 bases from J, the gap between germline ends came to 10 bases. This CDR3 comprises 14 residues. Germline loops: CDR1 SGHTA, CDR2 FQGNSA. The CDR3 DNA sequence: TGTGCCAGCAGCTTAGGATGGGTGAGCTATGGCTACACCTTC. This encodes CASSLGWVSYGYTF. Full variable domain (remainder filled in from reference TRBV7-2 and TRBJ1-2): GAGVSQSPSNKVTEKGKDVELRCDPISGHTALYWYRQSLGQGLEFLIYFQGNSAPDKSGLPSDRFSAERTGGSVSTLTIQRTQQEDSAVYLCASSLGWVSYGYTFGSGTRLTVV.

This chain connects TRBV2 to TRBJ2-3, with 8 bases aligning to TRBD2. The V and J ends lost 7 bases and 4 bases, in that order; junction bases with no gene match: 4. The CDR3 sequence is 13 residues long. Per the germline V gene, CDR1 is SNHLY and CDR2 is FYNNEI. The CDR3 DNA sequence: TGTGCCAGCAAGCTAGCGGGCGCAGATACGCAGTATTTT. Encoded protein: CASKLAGADTQYF.

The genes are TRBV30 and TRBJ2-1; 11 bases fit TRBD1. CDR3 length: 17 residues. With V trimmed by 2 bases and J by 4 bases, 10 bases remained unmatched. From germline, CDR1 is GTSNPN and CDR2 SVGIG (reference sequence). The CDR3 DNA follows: TGTGCCTGGAGTAGGTGGATGGGACAGGGGGAATACAATGAGCAGTTCTTC. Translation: CAWSRWMGQGEYNEQFF.

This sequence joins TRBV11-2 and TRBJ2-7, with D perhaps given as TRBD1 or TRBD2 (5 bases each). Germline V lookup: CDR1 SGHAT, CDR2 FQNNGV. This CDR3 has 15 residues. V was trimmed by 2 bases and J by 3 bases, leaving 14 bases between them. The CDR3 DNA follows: TGTGCCAGCAGCTTACGTGCTGGGGGTAACTACGAGCAGTACTTC. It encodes CASSLRAGGNYEQYF.

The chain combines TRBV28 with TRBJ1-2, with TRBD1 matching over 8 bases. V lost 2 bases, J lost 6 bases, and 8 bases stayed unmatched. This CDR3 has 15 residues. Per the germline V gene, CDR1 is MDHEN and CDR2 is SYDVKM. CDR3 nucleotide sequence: TGTGCCAGCAGTTTAGGGGACAGGTACCAAGATGGCTACACCTTC. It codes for CASSLGDRYQDGYTF.

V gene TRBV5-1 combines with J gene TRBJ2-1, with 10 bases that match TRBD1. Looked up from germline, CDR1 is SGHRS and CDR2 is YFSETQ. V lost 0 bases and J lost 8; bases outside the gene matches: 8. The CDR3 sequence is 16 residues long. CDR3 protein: CASSLALGQGGDEQFF. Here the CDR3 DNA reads TGCGCCAGCAGCTTGGCGCTCGGACAGGGGGGAGATGAGCAGTTCTTC.

The CDR3 sequence is CSVAAWAGTEKLFF. The CDR3 DNA follows: TGCAGCGTTGCGGCCTGGGCCGGGACCGAAAAACTGTTTTTT. The V gene is TRBV29-1, the J gene TRBJ1-4, with D perhaps matching TRBD1 (5 bases). V was cut by 4 bases and J by 8 bases, with 17 bases left in between. CDR3 size: 14 residues. Germline V gene lookup returns CDR1 SQVTM and CDR2 ANQGSEA.

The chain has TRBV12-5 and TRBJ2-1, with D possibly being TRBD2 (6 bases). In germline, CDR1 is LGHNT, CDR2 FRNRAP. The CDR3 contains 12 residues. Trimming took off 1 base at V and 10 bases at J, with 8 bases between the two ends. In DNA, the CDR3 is TGTGCTAGTGGTTTGGGAGGACTAGAGCAGTTCTTC. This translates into CASGLGGLEQFF.